Sequencing of this TCR beta chain was carried out in a study of T cells after yellow fever vaccination. The CDR3 runs 16 residues. V dropped 4 bases and J dropped 5 bases, with 18 bases sitting between them. The V gene's germline CDR1 is LGHNA and CDR2 YSLEER. A note on this clonotype: The antigen is unknown.

Via MiXCR, TCRdb re-called the 5' RACE reads, giving one row per CDR3 protein. This table has some 400,000 distinct CDR3 sequences, approximately 19% appearing once. Study-level results: The booster response re-showed most primary clones: 96% CD4, over 80% CD8. A faster peak, day 5 versus 15, was reached by the weaker secondary response.

The source is a man younger than 30 who received the YFV17D yellow fever vaccine. The input for sequencing was PBMCs, taken before the yellow fever booster vaccination. The chain combines TRBV4-3 with TRBJ1-3; D is undetermined. The CDR3 sequence is CASSPRPRGLRNTIYF. For the CDR3, the DNA is TGCGCCAGCAGCCCACGACCGAGAGGACTGCGAAACACCATATATTTT.